Reported below is one TCR beta chain. The table came from immunoSEQ multiplex PCR; TCRdb's copy has only in-frame clones and leaves some out. The table records about 21,000 clones, approximately 33% of them present only once. The data were obtained in a study of graft-versus-host responses after intestinal transplantation. The CDR3 covers 15 residues. Germline V gene lookup returns CDR1 LGHNT and CDR2 FRNRAP. Trimming shortened V by 6 bases and J by 0 bases, and 12 bases separated the two germline ends. Irradiated, violet-dye-labeled stimulator cells, approximately 200,000 in number, were plated with approximately 200,000 CFSE-labeled responder cells.

The genes are TRBV12-5 and TRBJ2-1; D possibly corresponds to TRBD2 (5 bases). The sequence was collected from a human patient who received an intestinal transplant. The starting material was alloreactive CD8+ T cells from a mixed lymphocyte reaction culture, obtained before intestinal transplant. Subset of the sample: CFSE-low proliferating T cells sorted from roughly six-day pre-transplant mixed lymphocyte reaction (GvH or HvG direction). CDR3 in DNA: TGTGCTAGTGGAGGTTCTGGGAGCTCCTACAATGAGCAGTTCTTC. As protein: CASGGSGSSYNEQFF.